The rows below give T cell receptor beta chains drawn from one sample of a study of beta chain features in type 1 diabetes. Sequencing was performed with immunoSEQ multiplex PCR; in TCRdb, only in-frame clones are kept and a portion is missing. The table has almost 350,000 clones, approximately 10% seen once. Specimen: central memory CD4+ T cells from blood. The receptors stem from a man aged 30 to 39 with type 1 diabetes. The CDR3 runs from the conserved cysteine through the conserved F or W. Expanded clones get a size class; other rows say once, few or many, or leave the size out.

cdr3_aa: CASSLLQTGTANTEAFF
clone_size: -
j_call: TRBJ1-1
v_call: TRBV5-6

cdr3_aa: CAITADRGEQYF
clone_size: few
j_call: TRBJ2-7
v_call: TRBV10-3

cdr3_aa: CASSYDRYGYTF
clone_size: few
j_call: TRBJ1-2
v_call: TRBV28

cdr3_aa: CASSSPRATSEQYF
clone_size: few
j_call: TRBJ2-7
v_call: TRBV7-2

cdr3_aa: CASSLLSGVVDTQYF
clone_size: -
j_call: TRBJ2-3
v_call: TRBV13

cdr3_aa: CAWSVAGGSYNEQFF
clone_size: few
j_call: TRBJ2-1
v_call: TRBV30

cdr3_aa: CASSLAPGQIGTQYF
clone_size: -
j_call: TRBJ2-5
v_call: TRBV5-4

cdr3_aa: CASSPTATRFGDEQFF
clone_size: many
j_call: TRBJ2-1
v_call: TRBV28

cdr3_aa: CASSLGPGFQNIQYF
clone_size: few
j_call: TRBJ2-4
v_call: TRBV7-2

cdr3_aa: CASSVPRGPLIDTQYF
clone_size: few
j_call: TRBJ2-3
v_call: TRBV9

cdr3_aa: CAAARGLYQPQHF
clone_size: few
j_call: TRBJ1-5
v_call: TRBV6-5

cdr3_aa: CASPPGQGLYEQYF
clone_size: -
j_call: TRBJ2-7
v_call: TRBV10-2

cdr3_aa: CASSGGTAGNVGDTQYF
clone_size: few
j_call: TRBJ2-3
v_call: TRBV9

cdr3_aa: CASSLEAGSYEQYF
clone_size: few
j_call: TRBJ2-7
v_call: TRBV4-1

cdr3_aa: CASRLWEGMNTEAFF
clone_size: -
j_call: TRBJ1-1
v_call: TRBV6-6

cdr3_aa: CASSELQGLAKNIQYF
clone_size: few
j_call: TRBJ2-4
v_call: TRBV11-1

cdr3_aa: CASSPGLEDTQYF
clone_size: -
j_call: TRBJ2-3
v_call: TRBV5-4

cdr3_aa: CASSDGGWKDTQYF
clone_size: few
j_call: TRBJ2-3
v_call: TRBV6-1

cdr3_aa: CASSQEDRGSQPQHF
clone_size: -
j_call: TRBJ1-5
v_call: TRBV4-1

cdr3_aa: CASSLTKGLEQFF
clone_size: few
j_call: TRBJ2-1
v_call: TRBV4-3

cdr3_aa: CASSLKGRSKNIQYF
clone_size: -
j_call: TRBJ2-4
v_call: TRBV11-3

cdr3_aa: CASPWGWVRNQPQHF
clone_size: many
j_call: TRBJ1-5
v_call: TRBV23-1

cdr3_aa: CASSAGTSTHF
clone_size: many
j_call: TRBJ2-3
v_call: TRBV6-4

cdr3_aa: CASSHRSAAYEQYF
clone_size: few
j_call: TRBJ2-7
v_call: TRBV2

cdr3_aa: CASSWGVTDTQYF
clone_size: -
j_call: TRBJ2-3
v_call: TRBV11-2

cdr3_aa: CASSRDPLTSYEQYF
clone_size: -
j_call: TRBJ2-7
v_call: TRBV7-2

cdr3_aa: CSARQGAVEQYF
clone_size: -
j_call: TRBJ2-7
v_call: TRBV29-1

cdr3_aa: CSVYGGDETQYF
clone_size: few
j_call: TRBJ2-5
v_call: TRBV29-1

cdr3_aa: CASSYRADYEQYF
clone_size: -
j_call: -
v_call: TRBV6-5

cdr3_aa: CASSILQTDTQYF
clone_size: few
j_call: TRBJ2-3
v_call: TRBV19

cdr3_aa: CASSGADRGGNQPQHF
clone_size: few
j_call: TRBJ1-5
v_call: TRBV19

cdr3_aa: CAITHRDFQETQYF
clone_size: few
j_call: TRBJ2-5
v_call: TRBV10-3